This TCR beta chain was found in a study of T-cell reconstitution after alpha-beta-depleted transplantation in children. Trimming cost V 5 bases and J 1 base; bases outside gene matches: 8. The CDR3 sequence is 15 residues long. The germline gives CDR1 DFQATT, CDR2 SNEGSKA (reference sequence). Preparation of the TCRbeta library involved a method that used unique molecular identifiers. Each CDR3 protein gets one entry after TCRdb re-called the PCR reads with MiXCR. The sample carries about 540,000 distinct CDR3 sequences, about a sixth recorded once. The chain joins TRBV20-1 to TRBJ2-3, with 8 bases identical to TRBD2. The source material was PBMCs from the stem cell graft donor, sampled from the stem cell graft. The sequence was obtained from a human donor who donated a stem cell graft to a child with acute lymphoblastic leukemia. CDR3 DNA: TGCAGTGCTCCGAATCTAGCGGGTCGCACAGATACGCAGTATTTT. Its translation is CSAPNLAGRTDTQYF.